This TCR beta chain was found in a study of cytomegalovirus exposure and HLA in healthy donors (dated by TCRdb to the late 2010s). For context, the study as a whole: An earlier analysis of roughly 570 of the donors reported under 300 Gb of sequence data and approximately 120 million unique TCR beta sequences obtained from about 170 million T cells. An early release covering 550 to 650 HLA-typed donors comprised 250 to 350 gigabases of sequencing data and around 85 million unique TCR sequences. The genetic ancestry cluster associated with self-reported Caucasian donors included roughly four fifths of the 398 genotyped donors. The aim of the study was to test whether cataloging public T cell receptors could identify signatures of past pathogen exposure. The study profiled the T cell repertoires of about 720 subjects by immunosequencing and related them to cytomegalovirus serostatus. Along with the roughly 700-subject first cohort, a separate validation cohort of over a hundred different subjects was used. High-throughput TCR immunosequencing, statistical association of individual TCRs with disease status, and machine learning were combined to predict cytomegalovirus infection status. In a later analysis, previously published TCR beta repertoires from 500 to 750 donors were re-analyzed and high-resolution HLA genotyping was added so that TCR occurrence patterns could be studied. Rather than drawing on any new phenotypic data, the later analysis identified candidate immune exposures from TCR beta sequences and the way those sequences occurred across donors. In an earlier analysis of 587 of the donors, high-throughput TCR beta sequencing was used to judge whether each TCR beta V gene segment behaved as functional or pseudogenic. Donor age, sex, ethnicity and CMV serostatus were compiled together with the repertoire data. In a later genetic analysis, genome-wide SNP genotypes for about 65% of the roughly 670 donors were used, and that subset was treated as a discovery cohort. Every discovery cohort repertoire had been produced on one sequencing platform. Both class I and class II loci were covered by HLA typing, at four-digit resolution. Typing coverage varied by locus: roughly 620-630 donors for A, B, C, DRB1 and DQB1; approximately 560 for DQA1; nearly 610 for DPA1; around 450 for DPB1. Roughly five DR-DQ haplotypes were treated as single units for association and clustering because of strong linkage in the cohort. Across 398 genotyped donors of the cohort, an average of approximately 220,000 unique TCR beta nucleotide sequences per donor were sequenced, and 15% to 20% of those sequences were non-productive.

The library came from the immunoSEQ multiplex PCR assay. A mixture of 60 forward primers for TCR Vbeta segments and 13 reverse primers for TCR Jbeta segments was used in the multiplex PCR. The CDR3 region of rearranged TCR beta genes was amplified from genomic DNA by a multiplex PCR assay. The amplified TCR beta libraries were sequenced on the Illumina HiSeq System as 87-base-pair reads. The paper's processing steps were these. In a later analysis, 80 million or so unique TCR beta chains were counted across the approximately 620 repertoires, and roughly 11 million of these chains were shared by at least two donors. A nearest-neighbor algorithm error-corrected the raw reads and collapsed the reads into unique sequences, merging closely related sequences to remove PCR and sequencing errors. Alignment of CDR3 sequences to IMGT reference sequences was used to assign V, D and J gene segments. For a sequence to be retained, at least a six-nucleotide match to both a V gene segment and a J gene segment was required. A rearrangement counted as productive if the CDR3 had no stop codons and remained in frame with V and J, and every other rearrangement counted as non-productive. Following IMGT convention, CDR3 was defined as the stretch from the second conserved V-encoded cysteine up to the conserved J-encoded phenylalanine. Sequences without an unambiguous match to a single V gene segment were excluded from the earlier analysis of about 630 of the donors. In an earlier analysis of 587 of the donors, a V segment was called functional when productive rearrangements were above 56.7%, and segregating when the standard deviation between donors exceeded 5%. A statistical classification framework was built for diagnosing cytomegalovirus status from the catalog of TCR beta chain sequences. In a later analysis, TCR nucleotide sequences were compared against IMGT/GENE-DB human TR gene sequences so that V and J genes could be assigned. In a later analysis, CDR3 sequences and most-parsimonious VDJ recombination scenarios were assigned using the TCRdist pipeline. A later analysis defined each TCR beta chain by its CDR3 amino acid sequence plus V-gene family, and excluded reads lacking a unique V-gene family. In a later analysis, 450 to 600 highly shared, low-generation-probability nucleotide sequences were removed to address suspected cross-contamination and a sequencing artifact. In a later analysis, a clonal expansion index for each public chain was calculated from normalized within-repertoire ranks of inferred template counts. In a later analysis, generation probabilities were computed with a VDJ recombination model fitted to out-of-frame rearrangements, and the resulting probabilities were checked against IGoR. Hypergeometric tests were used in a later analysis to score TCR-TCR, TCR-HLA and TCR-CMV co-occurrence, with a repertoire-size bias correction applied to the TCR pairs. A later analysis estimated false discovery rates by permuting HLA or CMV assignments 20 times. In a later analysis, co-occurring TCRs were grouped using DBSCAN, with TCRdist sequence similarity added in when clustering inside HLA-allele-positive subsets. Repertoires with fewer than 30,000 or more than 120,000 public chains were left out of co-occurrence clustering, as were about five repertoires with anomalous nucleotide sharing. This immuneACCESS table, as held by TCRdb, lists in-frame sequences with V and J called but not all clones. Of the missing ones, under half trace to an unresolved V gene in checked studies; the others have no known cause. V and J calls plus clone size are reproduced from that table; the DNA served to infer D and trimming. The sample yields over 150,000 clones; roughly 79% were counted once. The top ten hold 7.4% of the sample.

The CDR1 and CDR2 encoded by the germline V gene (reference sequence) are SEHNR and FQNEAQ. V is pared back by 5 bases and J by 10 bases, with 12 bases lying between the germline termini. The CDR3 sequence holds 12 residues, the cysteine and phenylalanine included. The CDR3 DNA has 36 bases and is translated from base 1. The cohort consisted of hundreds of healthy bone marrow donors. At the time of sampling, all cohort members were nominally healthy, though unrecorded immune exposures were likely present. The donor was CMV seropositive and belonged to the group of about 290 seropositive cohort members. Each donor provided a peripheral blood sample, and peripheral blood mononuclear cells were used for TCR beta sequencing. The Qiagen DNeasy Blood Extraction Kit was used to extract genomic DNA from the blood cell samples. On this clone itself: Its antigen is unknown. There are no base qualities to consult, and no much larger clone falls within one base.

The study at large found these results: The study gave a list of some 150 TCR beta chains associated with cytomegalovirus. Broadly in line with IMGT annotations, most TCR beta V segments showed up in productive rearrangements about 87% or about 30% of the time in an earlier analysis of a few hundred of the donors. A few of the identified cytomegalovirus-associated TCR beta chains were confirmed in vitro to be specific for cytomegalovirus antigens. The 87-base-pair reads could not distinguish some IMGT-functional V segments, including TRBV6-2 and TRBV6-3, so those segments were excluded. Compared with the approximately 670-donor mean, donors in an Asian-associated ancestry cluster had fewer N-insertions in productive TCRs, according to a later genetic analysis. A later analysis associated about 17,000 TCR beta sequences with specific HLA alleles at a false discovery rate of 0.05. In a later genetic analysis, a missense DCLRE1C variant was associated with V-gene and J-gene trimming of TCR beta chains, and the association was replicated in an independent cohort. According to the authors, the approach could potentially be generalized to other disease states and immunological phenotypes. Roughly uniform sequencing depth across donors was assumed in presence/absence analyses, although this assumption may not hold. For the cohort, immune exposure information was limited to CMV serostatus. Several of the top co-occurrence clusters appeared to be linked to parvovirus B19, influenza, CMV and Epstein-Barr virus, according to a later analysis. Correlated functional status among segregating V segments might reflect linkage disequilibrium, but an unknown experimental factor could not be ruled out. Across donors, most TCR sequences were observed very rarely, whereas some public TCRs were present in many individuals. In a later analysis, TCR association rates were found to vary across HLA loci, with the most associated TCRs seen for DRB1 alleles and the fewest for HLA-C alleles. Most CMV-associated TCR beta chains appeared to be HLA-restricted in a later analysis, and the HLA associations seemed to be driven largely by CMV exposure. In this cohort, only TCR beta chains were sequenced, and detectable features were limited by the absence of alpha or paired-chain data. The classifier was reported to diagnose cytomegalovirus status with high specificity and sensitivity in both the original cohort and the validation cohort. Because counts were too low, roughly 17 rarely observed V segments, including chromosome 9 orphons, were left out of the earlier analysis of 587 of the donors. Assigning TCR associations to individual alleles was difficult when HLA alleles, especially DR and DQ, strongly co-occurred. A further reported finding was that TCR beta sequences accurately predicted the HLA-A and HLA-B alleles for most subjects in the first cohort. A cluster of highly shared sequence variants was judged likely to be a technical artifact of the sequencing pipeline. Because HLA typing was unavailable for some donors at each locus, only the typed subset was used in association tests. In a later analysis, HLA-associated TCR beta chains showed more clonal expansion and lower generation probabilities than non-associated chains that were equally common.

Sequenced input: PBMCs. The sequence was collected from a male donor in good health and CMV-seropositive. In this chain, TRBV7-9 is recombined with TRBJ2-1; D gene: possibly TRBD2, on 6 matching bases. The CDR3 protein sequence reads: CASSRLGGEQFF. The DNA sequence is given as TGTGCCAGCAGCCGTCTTGGGGGGGAGCAGTTCTTC.